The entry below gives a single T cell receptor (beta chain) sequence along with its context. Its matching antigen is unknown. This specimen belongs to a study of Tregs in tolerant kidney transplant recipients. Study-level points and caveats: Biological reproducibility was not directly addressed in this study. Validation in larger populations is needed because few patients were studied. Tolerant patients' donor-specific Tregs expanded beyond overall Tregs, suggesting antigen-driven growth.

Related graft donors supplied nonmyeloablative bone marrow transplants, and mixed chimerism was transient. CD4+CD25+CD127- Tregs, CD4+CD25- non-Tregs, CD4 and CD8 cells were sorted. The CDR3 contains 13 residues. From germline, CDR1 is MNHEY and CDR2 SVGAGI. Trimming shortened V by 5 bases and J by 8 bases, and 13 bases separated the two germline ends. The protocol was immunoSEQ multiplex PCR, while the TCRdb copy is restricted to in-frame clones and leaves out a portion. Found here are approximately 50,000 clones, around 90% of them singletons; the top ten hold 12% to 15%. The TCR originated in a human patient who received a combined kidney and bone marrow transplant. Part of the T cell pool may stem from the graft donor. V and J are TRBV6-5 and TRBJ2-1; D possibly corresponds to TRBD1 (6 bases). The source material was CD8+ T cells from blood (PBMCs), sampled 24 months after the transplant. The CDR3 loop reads CASSGTRADEQFF. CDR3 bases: TGTGCCAGCAGTGGGACAAGAGCGGATGAGCAGTTCTTC.